The rows below give T cell receptor beta chains drawn from one sample of a study of shared clonotypes between healthy human individuals. Data came from immunoSEQ multiplex PCR; TCRdb stores just in-frame clones and leaves some out. The sample contains roughly 1.5 million clones, 95% to 99% of which appear only once. Sequencing input: naive CD4+ T cells sorted from blood. Every receptor here comes from a man younger than 40 in good health. Each CDR3 is given with its conserved first and last residue. Each record gives: CDR3 DNA, CDR3 protein, clone size, V gene, D gene, J gene. The D gene is left open where the match is weak. Clone size is not always given. Where it is, it says once, few, many or a class for expanded clones.

DNA: TGTGCCAGCAGCTTAGGAAATCGCGTGGCTTCGTTCTTC
CDR3: CASSLGNRVASFF
size: NA
V: TRBV11-2
D: NA
J: TRBJ2-1

DNA: TGTGCTAGCAGTTTGTCATACAGGGAGCAGTACTTC
CDR3: CASSLSYREQYF
size: NA
V: TRBV28
D: NA
J: TRBJ2-7

DNA: TGTGCCACCAGCAAAGGGACTCAGCACCTAATTAAGGAGCAGTTCTTC
CDR3: CATSKGTQHLIKEQFF
size: NA
V: TRBV15
D: NA
J: TRBJ2-1

DNA: TGTGCCTGGAGCATACAGGGGTACGAGCAGTACTTC
CDR3: CAWSIQGYEQYF
size: NA
V: TRBV30
D: TRBD1
J: TRBJ2-7

DNA: TGTGCCAGTAGTACTCCCGGGACAGGGGTTTACGAGCAGTACTTC
CDR3: CASSTPGTGVYEQYF
size: NA
V: TRBV19
D: TRBD1
J: TRBJ2-7

DNA: TGTGCCAGCAGCCGCGGACCGGCAGGGGAGCAGTACTTC
CDR3: CASSRGPAGEQYF
size: NA
V: TRBV14
D: NA
J: TRBJ2-7

DNA: TGTGCCAGCTCACCCCAGGGGGTGAACACTGAAGCTTTCTTT
CDR3: CASSPQGVNTEAFF
size: NA
V: TRBV18
D: TRBD1
J: TRBJ1-1

DNA: TGTGCCAGCAGCAGTCGGGGGACAGCCCCTTTTGAGCAGTTCTTC
CDR3: CASSSRGTAPFEQFF
size: NA
V: TRBV11-2
D: NA
J: TRBJ2-1

DNA: TGTGCCAGCAGTTATCCGGGACAGGGAAACTACGAGCAGTACTTC
CDR3: CASSYPGQGNYEQYF
size: NA
V: TRBV6-6
D: TRBD1
J: TRBJ2-7

DNA: TGTGCCAGCAGCTCAGACAGGGTGGGTAGCACTGAAGCTTTCTTT
CDR3: CASSSDRVGSTEAFF
size: NA
V: TRBV5-6
D: TRBD1
J: TRBJ1-1

DNA: TGTGCCAGCAGTCCCCAAGAGACCCAGTACTTC
CDR3: CASSPQETQYF
size: NA
V: TRBV28
D: NA
J: TRBJ2-5

DNA: TGTGCCAGTAGTATCCCGGGACAGGGTGTAGTCGACACCTTC
CDR3: CASSIPGQGVVDTF
size: NA
V: TRBV19
D: TRBD1
J: TRBJ1-2

DNA: TGTGCCAGCAGCCCCCGAGGGAGTAGCCCAAGCCTCTACGAGCAGTACTTC
CDR3: CASSPRGSSPSLYEQYF
size: NA
V: TRBV7-9
D: NA
J: TRBJ2-7

DNA: TGTGCCAGCAGCCTCGTCAAAGCCGGGGAGCTGTTTTTT
CDR3: CASSLVKAGELFF
size: NA
V: TRBV6-5
D: NA
J: TRBJ2-2

DNA: TGTGCCAGCAGACTAACCGGGACAGGTGTATTCGGGGAGCTGTTTTTT
CDR3: CASRLTGTGVFGELFF
size: NA
V: TRBV28
D: TRBD1
J: TRBJ2-2

DNA: TGTGCCAGCTCCCGAGACAGTTCCGGGAACGAGCAGTACTTC
CDR3: CASSRDSSGNEQYF
size: NA
V: TRBV18
D: NA
J: TRBJ2-7

DNA: TGTGCCAGCAGCTCCAGACAGGTCACCGGGTTATATGGCTACACCTTC
CDR3: CASSSRQVTGLYGYTF
size: NA
V: TRBV7-6
D: NA
J: TRBJ1-2

DNA: TGTGCCAGCGGGCGGCACCCCGGGACAGGGGGGCACGAGCAGTACTTC
CDR3: CASGRHPGTGGHEQYF
size: NA
V: TRBV28
D: TRBD1
J: TRBJ2-7

DNA: TGTGCCAGCAGCGTAGGGGGAACCAACGTCCTGACTTTC
CDR3: CASSVGGTNVLTF
size: NA
V: TRBV9
D: NA
J: TRBJ2-6

DNA: TGTGCCAGCAGCTCACTAGCGGGAGATACGCAGTATTTT
CDR3: CASSSLAGDTQYF
size: NA
V: TRBV5-4
D: TRBD2
J: TRBJ2-3

DNA: TGTGCCAGCAGTTTGGACGCACACAATCGGGGGGGCTACACCTTC
CDR3: CASSLDAHNRGGYTF
size: NA
V: TRBV6-5
D: NA
J: TRBJ1-2

DNA: TGTGCCAGCAGTGTGGTACCCAGGCCTTCGGAGACCCAGTACTTC
CDR3: CASSVVPRPSETQYF
size: NA
V: TRBV2
D: NA
J: TRBJ2-5

DNA: TGTGCCAGCAGTCACGGGATCGGCCATGGCTACACCTTC
CDR3: CASSHGIGHGYTF
size: NA
V: TRBV6-5
D: NA
J: TRBJ1-2

DNA: TGCGCCAGCAGCCAAGAATCAGTTAGGGGAACCTACGAGCAGTACTTC
CDR3: CASSQESVRGTYEQYF
size: NA
V: TRBV4-1
D: NA
J: TRBJ2-7

DNA: TGTGCCAGCAGTGCACAGGGGTTTGGAGGGGAGCTGTTTTTT
CDR3: CASSAQGFGGELFF
size: once
V: TRBV2
D: TRBD1
J: TRBJ2-2

DNA: TGTGCCAGCAGATCAATGCAGGGGGGTGGTGAAGCTTTCTTT
CDR3: CASRSMQGGGEAFF
size: NA
V: TRBV11-2
D: TRBD1
J: TRBJ1-1

DNA: TGTGCCAGCAGCTTCGGAAGCGGATACACAGATACGCAGTATTTT
CDR3: CASSFGSGYTDTQYF
size: NA
V: TRBV11-2
D: NA
J: TRBJ2-3

DNA: TGTGCCAGCAGTTTAGGCTACCTCTACGAGCAGTACTTC
CDR3: CASSLGYLYEQYF
size: NA
V: TRBV27
D: NA
J: TRBJ2-7

DNA: TGTGCCAGCAGCATAACTAGTTCCCCGGGACATTTT
CDR3: CASSITSSPGHF
size: NA
V: TRBV7-2
D: NA
J: TRBJ2-3

DNA: TGTGCCAGCAGTTACTCGACAGGGTTTGAGTACTTC
CDR3: CASSYSTGFEYF
size: NA
V: TRBV6-7
D: TRBD1
J: TRBJ2-7

DNA: TGTGCCAGCAGTTTAGTCGGGACCACCGAGATCATTCAGTACTTC
CDR3: CASSLVGTTEIIQYF
size: NA
V: TRBV28
D: NA
J: TRBJ2-4

DNA: TGTGCCAGCAGCGGGTTGGGGGCTAGCGGGAGTTCCTACGAGCAGTACTTC
CDR3: CASSGLGASGSSYEQYF
size: once
V: TRBV7-6
D: TRBD2
J: TRBJ2-7